This is a list of T cell receptor beta chains from one sample in a study of shared clonotypes between healthy human individuals. Only in-frame clones appear in the TCRdb table, and some are missing; sequencing was by immunoSEQ multiplex PCR. The sample has some 500,000 clones, about 96% seen once. The material sequenced was naive CD4+ T cells sorted from blood. The source is a woman in her twenties or thirties in good health. Each CDR3 is given without its conserved first and last residue.

CDR3aa | v_gene
AWSVSTDTQY | TRBV30
ASGASGGSLYEQY | TRBV28
ASSDGLLYNEQF | TRBV9
ASSHLALNEQF | TRBV4-1
ASSFIAGEQF | TRBV7-3
ASRNNEQF | TRBV2
ASSHRQGEFNSPLH | TRBV7-9
ASSATDTQY | TRBV5-6
ASSLAQPYEQY | TRBV7-9
ASSPPSRPRGVADTQY | TRBV27
ASRSDRGQISGANVLT | TRBV5-4
ASSDAENTGELF | TRBV10-1
ASSLVAGFDTGELF | TRBV7-6
ASDTRTGGEQY | TRBV25-1
ASSLSGQGVSNQPQH | TRBV27
ASRGTSRAAGHEQY | TRBV6-6
ASSLSVFQSNQPQH | TRBV28
ASSKTRSYEQY | TRBV10-1
ASSQDKNPYEQY | TRBV28
ASSEITGGYGYT | TRBV11-2
ATNEGTPHDTDTQY | TRBV27
ASSLRPPEGGYT | TRBV5-6
ASSLQDLDTDTQY | TRBV11-2